Listed below are T cell receptor beta chains from one sample, sequenced in a study of post-analysis software for immune sequencing data. TCRdb called the PCR reads again in MiXCR, with one record for every CDR3 protein. The sample includes more than 450,000 distinct CDR3 sequences, 44% of them seen just once. Sequencing input: blood. The receptors originated from a girl between 10 and 17 years old with multiple sclerosis. The CDR3 runs from the conserved cysteine through the conserved F or W. The D gene is left open where the match is weak. The size of a clone is reported for some rows only, either as once, few or many, or as a class for expanded clones.

>TRBJ2-5|TRBV9|NA|NA
TGTGCCAGCAGCGTAGCCCCAAAGGAGACCCAGTACTTC
CASSVAPKETQYF
>TRBJ2-5|TRBV24-1|few|NA
TGTGCCACCAGTGATTCCCCAGGAGGTCTCCAAGAGACCCAGTACTTC
CATSDSPGGLQETQYF
>TRBJ2-3|TRBV12-3/TRBV12-4|few|NA
TGTGCCAGCACCAGCTCCGCTGGCACAGATACGCAGTATTTT
CASTSSAGTDTQYF
>TRBJ2-1|TRBV5-4|few|NA
TGTGCCAGCAGCTTGTTCCCCGCGAATGCGCAGTTCTTC
CASSLFPANAQFF
>TRBJ1-2|TRBV12-3/TRBV12-4|few|TRBD1
TGTGCCAGCATTTGGACAGGAGCTAACTATGGCTACACCTTC
CASIWTGANYGYTF
>TRBJ2-7|TRBV7-6|NA|TRBD1
TGTGCCAGCAGCTTAGAGGGGGCGCCCTCCTACGAGCAGTACTTC
CASSLEGAPSYEQYF
>TRBJ1-2|TRBV12-3/TRBV12-4|NA|TRBD1
TGTGCCAGCGAGTGGCAGGGGGCATCTGGCTACACCTTC
CASEWQGASGYTF
>TRBJ2-5|TRBV5-1|few|NA
TGCGCCAGCAGCCGACCCCAAGAGACCCAGTACTTC
CASSRPQETQYF
>TRBJ2-5|TRBV29-1|few|NA
TGCAGCGTTGACCAAGAGACCCAGTACTTC
CSVDQETQYF
>TRBJ2-2|TRBV29-1|few|NA
TGCAGCGTGAACCGGGCCGGGGAGCTGTTTTTT
CSVNRAGELFF
>TRBJ2-1|TRBV12-3/TRBV12-4|NA|TRBD2
TGTGCCAGCAGTTTAGAAGAACTAGCGATCTCCTACAATGAGCAGTTCTTC
CASSLEELAISYNEQFF
>TRBJ2-5|TRBV7-2|few|NA
TGTGCCAGCAGTACACCCCATCGCGAGACCCAGTACTTC
CASSTPHRETQYF
>TRBJ1-5|TRBV6-1|NA|NA
TGTGCCAGCAGTGACGGATGGACATATCAGCCCCAGCATTTT
CASSDGWTYQPQHF
>TRBJ2-7|TRBV20-1|NA|TRBD2
TGCAGTGCCGGCGGGGGAGTGTACGAGCAGTACTTC
CSAGGGVYEQYF
>TRBJ2-7|TRBV2|NA|NA
TGTGCCAGCAGTGTAGCAGGACACTCCTACGAGCAGTACTTC
CASSVAGHSYEQYF
>TRBJ2-3|TRBV6-5|once|NA
TGTGCCAGCAGTTACTCGCGGGACGGTAACACAGATACGCAGTATTTT
CASSYSRDGNTDTQYF
>TRBJ2-7|TRBV5-6|NA|TRBD2
TGTGCCAGCAGCTTGTCTAGCGGGAGCCCGAGCTCCTACGAGCAGTACTTC
CASSLSSGSPSSYEQYF
>TRBJ2-2|TRBV25-1|NA|NA
TGTGCCAGCAGTGAATGGGGGACCGGGGAGCTGTTTTTT
CASSEWGTGELFF
>TRBJ1-2|TRBV28|once|NA
TGTGCCAGCAGTTTAAGGCCAGGGGAGTCTGGCTACACCTTC
CASSLRPGESGYTF
>TRBJ1-1|TRBV6-5|NA|NA
TGTGCCAGCAGCATACAGACTGAAGCTTTCTTT
CASSIQTEAFF